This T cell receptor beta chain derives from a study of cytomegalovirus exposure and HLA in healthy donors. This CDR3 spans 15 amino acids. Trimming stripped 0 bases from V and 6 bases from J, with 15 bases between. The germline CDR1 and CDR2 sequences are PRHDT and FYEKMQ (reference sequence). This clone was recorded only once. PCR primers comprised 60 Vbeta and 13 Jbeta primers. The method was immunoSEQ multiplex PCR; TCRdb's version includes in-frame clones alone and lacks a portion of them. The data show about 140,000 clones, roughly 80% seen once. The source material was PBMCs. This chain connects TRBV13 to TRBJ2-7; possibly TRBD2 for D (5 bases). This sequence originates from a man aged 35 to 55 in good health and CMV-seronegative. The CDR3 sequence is CASSLGPRAQLEQYF. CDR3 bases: TGTGCCAGCAGCTTAGGCCCGAGGGCCCAGCTCGAGCAGTACTTC.